Listed here is a single TCR beta chain. Its antigen is not identified. These data belong to a study of cytomegalovirus exposure and HLA in healthy donors. The PCR contained 60 Vbeta and 13 Jbeta primers. In the study's own analysis: Roughly 73 million unique TCR beta chains, roughly 11 million of them shared, were counted by a later analysis. Repertoires were generated with immunoSEQ multiplex PCR, while TCRdb's copy carries only in-frame clones and drops some. The D gene and trimming were derived from the DNA, and the V and J assignments and clone size from that table. The sample holds about 200,000 clones; under 85% are singletons and the top ten take 1.7%. This CDR3 comprises 13 residues. V was cut by 5 bases and J by 5 bases, with 12 bases left in between. Germline V gene lookup returns CDR1 WNHNN and CDR2 SYGVQD (reference sequence). Study outcomes and limitations: More clonal expansion characterized HLA-associated TCR beta chains than equally common others in a later analysis.

Sequencing was performed on PBMCs. The J gene is TRBJ2-5, the V gene TRBV10-1, with a weak D call TRBD2 (5 bases). The source of this sequence is a man aged 45-60 years in good health and CMV-seronegative. CDR3 residues: CASSNSVMETQYF. DNA for the CDR3: TGCGCCAGCAGTAATAGCGTCATGGAGACCCAGTACTTC.